The 9 T cell receptor beta chains below were found in one sample sequenced in a study of blood T cell repertoires in COVID-19. Assay used: immunoSEQ multiplex PCR; TCRdb lists only in-frame clones, some missing. The sample lists under 300,000 clones, about four fifths occurring once. The sequencing input was peripheral blood. These receptors came from a woman younger than 35 with acute or convalescent COVID-19.

V gene TRBV19 combines with J gene TRBJ2-7, with D maybe TRBD2 (6 bases). V gave up 3 bases and J gave up 6 bases, with 15 bases separating them. Germline V CDR1 and CDR2: LNHDA, SQIVND (reference sequence). The CDR3 is 14 amino acids. CDR3 in DNA: TGTGCCAGTAGTATTCGGGCGGACGGGGGCGAGCAGTACTTC. Amino acid sequence: CASSIRADGGEQYF.

V and J are TRBV4-3 and TRBJ1-1; 7 bases match TRBD1. V lost 4 bases and J lost 6; bases outside the gene matches: 14. In germline, CDR1 is LGHNA, CDR2 YSLEER. This CDR3 comprises 16 residues. DNA for the CDR3: TGCGCCAGCAGCCCAAGACAGGGTGGTAGCTTCGCTGAAGCTTTCTTT. It yields the protein CASSPRQGGSFAEAFF.

V is TRBV7-8 and J is TRBJ2-5; 16 nucleotides line up with TRBD2. J lost 5 bases, V lost 3 bases, and 6 bases had no gene match. This CDR3 is 17 amino acids long. The germline CDR1 and CDR2 sequences are SGHVS and FQNEAQ. CDR3 amino acids: CASSFSGTSGRGETQYF. The CDR3, as DNA: TGTGCCAGCAGCTTCTCCGGGACTAGCGGGAGGGGGGAGACCCAGTACTTC.

The chain employs TRBV4-1 and TRBJ2-3, with 8 bases lining up with TRBD2. Germline values: CDR1 MGHRA, CDR2 YSYEKL. The V gene end was trimmed by 0 bases and the J gene end by 0 bases; junction bases not matched to a gene: 8. The CDR3 covers 18 residues. The CDR3 DNA sequence: TGCGCCAGCAGCCAAGAGATCACGCTAGCGGGCAGCACAGATACGCAGTATTTT. It is translated as CASSQEITLAGSTDTQYF.

V and J are TRBV13 and TRBJ2-2, with a possible D match to TRBD1 (6 bases). The germline V and J ends were trimmed by 1 base and 1 base, with 13 bases remaining between them. Germline V gives CDR1 PRHDT, CDR2 FYEKMQ (reference sequence). The CDR3 extends over 17 amino acids. The CDR3 bases are TGTGCCAGCAGCTTAGAGCCCCCGGACAGGAACACCGGGGAGCTGTTTTTT. It translates to CASSLEPPDRNTGELFF. Together with reference TRBV13 and TRBJ2-2, the CDR3 gives the full variable domain: AAGVIQSPRHLIKEKRETATLKCYPIPRHDTVYWYQQGPGQDPQFLISFYEKMQSDKGSIPDRFSAQQFSDYHSELNMSSLELGDSALYFCASSLEPPDRNTGELFFGEGSRLTVL.

The chain joins TRBV28 to TRBJ2-3; 15 bases align to TRBD2. From germline, CDR1 is MDHEN and CDR2 SYDVKM. This CDR3 region has 19 residues. J gave up 0 bases and V 4 bases, and 8 bases lay outside the gene matches. The CDR3 is CASSSHGLAGGYSTDTQYF. The CDR3 nucleotides read TGTGCCAGCAGTTCCCACGGACTAGCGGGAGGGTATAGCACAGATACGCAGTATTTT. Full variable domain (missing parts from reference TRBV28 and TRBJ2-3): DVKVTQSSRYLVKRTGEKVFLECVQDMDHENMFWYRQDPGLGLRLIYFSYDVKMKEKGDIPEGYSVSREKKERFSLILESASTNQTSMYLCASSSHGLAGGYSTDTQYFGPGTRLTVL.

This clone was seen a single time. The chain combines TRBV6-6 with TRBJ2-1; 8 nucleotides agree with TRBD1. The junction had 12 bases not matched to a gene; V was cut back by 7 bases and J by 10 bases. Germline V gene sequence: CDR1 MNHNY, CDR2 SVGAGI (reference sequence). The CDR3 runs to 14 residues. The CDR3 coding sequence is TGTGCCAGCACCGAAGGCCACAGGGGGACGGAGCAGTTCTTC. This gives the protein CASTEGHRGTEQFF.

This chain joins TRBV19 and TRBJ2-5; possibly TRBD1 for D (5 bases). Trimming stripped 4 bases from V and 2 bases from J, with 11 bases between. The length of the CDR3 is 14 residues. Germline assignment: CDR1 LNHDA and CDR2 SQIVND (reference sequence). The CDR3 sequence: CASSTLQVQETQYF. In nucleotides, the CDR3 is TGTGCCAGTAGTACATTACAGGTACAAGAGACCCAGTACTTC.

This clone was seen once. A read error may account for a junction end that differs from germline. This chain connects TRBV27 to TRBJ1-1; D not resolved. The germline gives CDR1 MNHEY, CDR2 SMNVEV (reference sequence). The length of the CDR3 is 13 residues. Here the CDR3 reads CASSLLGNPEAFF. DNA of the CDR3: TGTGCCAGCAGTTTGCTCGGGAACCCTGAAGCTTTCTTT.